A selection of T cell receptor beta chains follows, all from one sample in a study of cytomegalovirus exposure and HLA in healthy donors. Measured with immunoSEQ multiplex PCR; TCRdb has only the in-frame clones, and not every one. Of 89,000 or so clones detected, approximately 72% appear once; the ten largest clones hold approximately 11%. Sequencing was performed on PBMCs. The source is a man younger than 30 in good health and CMV-seropositive. CDR3s include the opening cysteine and the closing phenylalanine or tryptophan. Each record gives: J gene, D gene, V gene, CDR3 length, clone size, CDR3 DNA, CDR3 protein. A D gene is named only where the DNA matches it firmly. Clone size is given for some rows only: seen once, a few or many times, or a class if the clone is expanded.

J gene: TRBJ2-5; D gene: NA; V gene: TRBV11-2; CDR3 length: 17; clone size: NA; CDR3 DNA: TGTGCCAGCAGCTTAGGAGTCAGGGGTTGGGCTAAAGAGACCCAGTACTTC; CDR3 protein: CASSLGVRGWAKETQYF
J gene: TRBJ1-2; D gene: NA; V gene: TRBV19; CDR3 length: 16; clone size: NA; CDR3 DNA: TGTGCCAGCAGAAGTGGAGAGGCAGGGACATACTATGGCTACACCTTC; CDR3 protein: CASRSGEAGTYYGYTF
J gene: TRBJ1-3; D gene: NA; V gene: TRBV5-1; CDR3 length: 17; clone size: few; CDR3 DNA: TGCGCCAGCAGCTTGGGGGCAGGTGCCAGCTCTGGAAACACCATATATTTT; CDR3 protein: CASSLGAGASSGNTIYF
J gene: TRBJ1-2; D gene: TRBD1; V gene: TRBV5-4; CDR3 length: 16; clone size: NA; CDR3 DNA: TGTGCCAGCAGCTTGGGGGGATCCGGGACAGGGTATGGCTACACCTTC; CDR3 protein: CASSLGGSGTGYGYTF
J gene: TRBJ1-6; D gene: NA; V gene: TRBV5-1; CDR3 length: 14; clone size: NA; CDR3 DNA: TGCGCCAGCAGGGCGGACATCGTCAATTCACCCCTCCACTTT; CDR3 protein: CASRADIVNSPLHF
J gene: TRBJ1-2; D gene: NA; V gene: TRBV7-2; CDR3 length: 14; clone size: NA; CDR3 DNA: TGTGCCAGCAGGCCTCAGAATTACAACTATGGCTACACCTTC; CDR3 protein: CASRPQNYNYGYTF
J gene: TRBJ1-5; D gene: NA; V gene: TRBV5-1; CDR3 length: 14; clone size: NA; CDR3 DNA: TGCGCCAGCAGCCCGGACAGCCAAAATCAGCCCCAGCATTTT; CDR3 protein: CASSPDSQNQPQHF
J gene: TRBJ2-5; D gene: TRBD2; V gene: TRBV28; CDR3 length: 14; clone size: NA; CDR3 DNA: TGTGCCAGCAGTGGCGGGGGGCGACAAGAGACCCAGTACTTC; CDR3 protein: CASSGGGRQETQYF
J gene: TRBJ2-2; D gene: TRBD2; V gene: TRBV11-1; CDR3 length: 15; clone size: NA; CDR3 DNA: TGTGCCAGCAGCTTAGGGGGCGGGGGGGCCCTGAAGCTGTTTTTT; CDR3 protein: CASSLGGGGALKLFF
J gene: TRBJ1-5; D gene: NA; V gene: TRBV21-1; CDR3 length: 21; clone size: NA; CDR3 DNA: TGTGCCAGCAGCAAAGCGCTGGTGACAGGGCTGCCACTTCTAAGGAATCAGCCCCAGCATTTT; CDR3 protein: CASSKALVTGLPLLRNQPQHF
J gene: TRBJ1-6; D gene: TRBD1; V gene: TRBV7-8; CDR3 length: 18; clone size: NA; CDR3 DNA: TGTGCCAGCAGCTTCAATTACAGGGGGAAGGTAGGTAATTCACCCCTCCACTTT; CDR3 protein: CASSFNYRGKVGNSPLHF
J gene: TRBJ2-2; D gene: TRBD1; V gene: TRBV19; CDR3 length: 14; clone size: NA; CDR3 DNA: TGTGCCGGAAGAGAACAGGGGGCGGCCGGGGAGCTGTTTTTT; CDR3 protein: CAGREQGAAGELFF
J gene: TRBJ1-5; D gene: TRBD1; V gene: TRBV15; CDR3 length: 16; clone size: NA; CDR3 DNA: TGTGCCACCAGCAACCTCGACAGGGGAAGCAATCAGCCCCAGCATTTT; CDR3 protein: CATSNLDRGSNQPQHF
J gene: TRBJ1-3; D gene: NA; V gene: TRBV28; CDR3 length: 14; clone size: NA; CDR3 DNA: TGTGCCAGCAGCTTACAGGGCTACGGAAACACCATATATTTT; CDR3 protein: CASSLQGYGNTIYF
J gene: TRBJ2-3; D gene: TRBD2; V gene: TRBV29-1; CDR3 length: 13; clone size: NA; CDR3 DNA: TGCAGCGGTGAGGGACTAGCTACGCATACGCAGTATTTT; CDR3 protein: CSGEGLATHTQYF
J gene: TRBJ2-3; D gene: TRBD2; V gene: TRBV6-1; CDR3 length: 16; clone size: NA; CDR3 DNA: TGTGCCAGCAGTGAAGGGACTAGCGGGGGGGCAGATACGCAGTATTTT; CDR3 protein: CASSEGTSGGADTQYF
J gene: TRBJ1-3; D gene: NA; V gene: TRBV5-4; CDR3 length: 14; clone size: NA; CDR3 DNA: TGTGCCAGCAGCTTTGGGGGGTTCGGAAACACCATATATTTT; CDR3 protein: CASSFGGFGNTIYF
J gene: TRBJ1-2; D gene: NA; V gene: TRBV5-1; CDR3 length: 13; clone size: NA; CDR3 DNA: TGCGCCAGCAGCTTGCGGGTGTTGAGCGGCTACACCTTC; CDR3 protein: CASSLRVLSGYTF
J gene: TRBJ2-3; D gene: TRBD2; V gene: TRBV10-2; CDR3 length: 14; clone size: few; CDR3 DNA: TGCGCCAGCAGGGTAGCGGGTAGCACAGATACGCAGTATTTT; CDR3 protein: CASRVAGSTDTQYF
J gene: TRBJ1-5; D gene: TRBD1; V gene: TRBV9; CDR3 length: 14; clone size: NA; CDR3 DNA: TGTGCCAGCAGCGTGACAGGGGGAGGTCAGCCCCAGCATTTT; CDR3 protein: CASSVTGGGQPQHF
J gene: TRBJ1-5; D gene: TRBD1; V gene: TRBV5-1; CDR3 length: 14; clone size: NA; CDR3 DNA: TGCGCCAGCAGCACGGGACAGCAAAATCAGCCCCAGCATTTT; CDR3 protein: CASSTGQQNQPQHF
J gene: TRBJ2-7; D gene: NA; V gene: TRBV10-2; CDR3 length: 12; clone size: NA; CDR3 DNA: TGCGCCAGCAGTGCAGGGATTTACGAGCAGTACTTC; CDR3 protein: CASSAGIYEQYF
J gene: TRBJ2-1; D gene: NA; V gene: TRBV12-5; CDR3 length: 12; clone size: NA; CDR3 DNA: TGTGCTAGTGGTTTCGAGGGGGGGCGGAAGTTCTTC; CDR3 protein: CASGFEGGRKFF
J gene: TRBJ2-3; D gene: TRBD2; V gene: TRBV6-4; CDR3 length: 15; clone size: NA; CDR3 DNA: TGTGCCAGCAGTGAAAGCGGGGGGACCACAGATACGCAGTATTTT; CDR3 protein: CASSESGGTTDTQYF
J gene: TRBJ1-1; D gene: NA; V gene: TRBV5-1; CDR3 length: 14; clone size: NA; CDR3 DNA: TGCGCCAGCACTCAGGAATTCATGAACACTGAAGCTTTCTTT; CDR3 protein: CASTQEFMNTEAFF
J gene: TRBJ2-1; D gene: NA; V gene: TRBV19; CDR3 length: 10; clone size: NA; CDR3 DNA: TGTGCCACTGGGGCCAATGAGCAGTTCTTC; CDR3 protein: CATGANEQFF
J gene: TRBJ1-2; D gene: NA; V gene: TRBV6-6; CDR3 length: 13; clone size: few; CDR3 DNA: TGTGCCAGCAGTTACGAAGGGGGTTACGGCTACACCTTC; CDR3 protein: CASSYEGGYGYTF
J gene: TRBJ2-1; D gene: TRBD2; V gene: TRBV6-1; CDR3 length: 17; clone size: NA; CDR3 DNA: TGTGCCAGCAGTGTTTTTAGCGGGGGTAGCTCCTACAATGAGCAGTTCTTC; CDR3 protein: CASSVFSGGSSYNEQFF
J gene: TRBJ2-3; D gene: NA; V gene: TRBV7-2; CDR3 length: 11; clone size: NA; CDR3 DNA: TGTGCCAGCAGCATAGAGCGGACCTTACTCTTT; CDR3 protein: CASSIERTLLF
J gene: TRBJ1-2; D gene: NA; V gene: TRBV2; CDR3 length: 14; clone size: NA; CDR3 DNA: TGTGCCAGCAGTGACTTTAGCGGGTACTATGGCTACACCTTC; CDR3 protein: CASSDFSGYYGYTF
J gene: TRBJ2-1; D gene: TRBD2; V gene: TRBV14; CDR3 length: 16; clone size: NA; CDR3 DNA: TGTGCCAGCAGCCAAGAGTTCGCTAGCGGCTACAATGAGCAGTTCTTC; CDR3 protein: CASSQEFASGYNEQFF